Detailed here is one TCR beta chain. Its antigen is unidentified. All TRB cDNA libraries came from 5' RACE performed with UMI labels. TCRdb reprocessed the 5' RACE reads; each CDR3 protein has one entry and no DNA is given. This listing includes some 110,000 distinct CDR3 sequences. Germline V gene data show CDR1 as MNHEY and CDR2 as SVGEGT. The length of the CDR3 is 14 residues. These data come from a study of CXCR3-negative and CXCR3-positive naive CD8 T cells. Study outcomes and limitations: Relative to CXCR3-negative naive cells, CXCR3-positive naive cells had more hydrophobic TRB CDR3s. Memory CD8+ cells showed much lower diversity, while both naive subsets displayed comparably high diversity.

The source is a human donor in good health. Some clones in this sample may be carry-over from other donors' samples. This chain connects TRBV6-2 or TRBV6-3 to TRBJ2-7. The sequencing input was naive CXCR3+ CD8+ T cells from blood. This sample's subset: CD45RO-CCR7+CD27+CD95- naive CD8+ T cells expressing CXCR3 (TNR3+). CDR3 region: CATSYNWPPYEQYF.